This T cell receptor (beta chain) was sequenced in a study of T cell responses to AZD1222 COVID-19 vaccine. Regarding the study as a whole: Donors, mostly white British, included more females; clonal diversity was possibly underestimated. Receipt of two AZD1222 doses was followed by a rise in Spike-specific TCR breadth and depth. Vaccine-associated CD4 TCRs ranged over spike, dominating at 160-218 and 743-854.

About this clone itself: Its antigen is unknown.

Assay used: immunoSEQ multiplex PCR; TCRdb lists only in-frame clones, some missing. The data contain about 140,000 clones, 85% to 95% of them singletons. This receptor was obtained from an adult in good health. Sequenced here: peripheral blood, sampled on day 0 of AZD1222 vaccination.

CDR3 loop: CASSWGDSGAFF. The CDR3 bases are TGTGCCAGCAGCTGGGGGGACAGCGGAGCTTTCTTT. The chain is built from TRBV5-6 and TRBJ1-1, with 7 bases that match TRBD1. J was trimmed by 10 bases and V by 3 bases; bases with no gene match: 6. This CDR3 is 12 amino acids long. Germline V CDR1 and CDR2: SGHDT, YYEEEE.